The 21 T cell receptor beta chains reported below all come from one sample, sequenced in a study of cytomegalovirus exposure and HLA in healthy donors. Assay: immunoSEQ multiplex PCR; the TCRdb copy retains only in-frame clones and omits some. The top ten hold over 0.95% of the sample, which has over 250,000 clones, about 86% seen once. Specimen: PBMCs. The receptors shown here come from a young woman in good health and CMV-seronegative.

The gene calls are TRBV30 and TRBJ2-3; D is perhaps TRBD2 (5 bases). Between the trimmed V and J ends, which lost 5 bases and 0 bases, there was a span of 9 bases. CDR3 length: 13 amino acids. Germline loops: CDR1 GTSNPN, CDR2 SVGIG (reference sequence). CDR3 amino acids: CAWHSGSTDTQYF. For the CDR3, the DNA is TGTGCCTGGCACAGCGGAAGCACAGATACGCAGTATTTT.

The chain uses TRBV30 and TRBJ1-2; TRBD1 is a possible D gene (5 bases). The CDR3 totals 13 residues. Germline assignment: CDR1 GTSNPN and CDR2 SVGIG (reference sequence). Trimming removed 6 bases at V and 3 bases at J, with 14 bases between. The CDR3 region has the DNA TGTGCCTGCGTAACCGACAGAGACTATGGCTACACCTTC. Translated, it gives CACVTDRDYGYTF.

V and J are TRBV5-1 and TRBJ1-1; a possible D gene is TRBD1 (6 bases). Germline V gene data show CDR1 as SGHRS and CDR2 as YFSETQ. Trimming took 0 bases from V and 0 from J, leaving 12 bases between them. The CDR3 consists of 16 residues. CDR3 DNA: TGCGCCAGCAGCTTGGTCTTGGACAGCCTGAACACTGAAGCTTTCTTT. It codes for CASSLVLDSLNTEAFF.

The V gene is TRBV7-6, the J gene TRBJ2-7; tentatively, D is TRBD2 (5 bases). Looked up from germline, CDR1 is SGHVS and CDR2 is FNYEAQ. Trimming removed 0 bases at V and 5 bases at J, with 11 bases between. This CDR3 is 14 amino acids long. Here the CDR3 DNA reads TGTGCCAGCAGCTTAGCGCTCCCTAGCCACGAGCAGTACTTC. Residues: CASSLALPSHEQYF.

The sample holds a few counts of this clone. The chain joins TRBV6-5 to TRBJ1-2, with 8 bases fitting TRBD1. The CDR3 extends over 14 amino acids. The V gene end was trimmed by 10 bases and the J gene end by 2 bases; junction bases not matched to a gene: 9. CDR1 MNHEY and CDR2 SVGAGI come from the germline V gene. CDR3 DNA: TGTGCCACCGGGACGGGACAGGCCAACTATGGCTACACCTTC. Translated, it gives CATGTGQANYGYTF.

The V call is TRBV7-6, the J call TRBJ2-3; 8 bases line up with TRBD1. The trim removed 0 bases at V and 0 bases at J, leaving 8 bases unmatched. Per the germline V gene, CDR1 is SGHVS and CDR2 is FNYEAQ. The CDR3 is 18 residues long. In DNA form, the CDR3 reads TGTGCCAGCAGCTTAGCCCGGACAGGGCGTAGGAGCACAGATACGCAGTATTTT. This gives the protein CASSLARTGRRSTDTQYF.

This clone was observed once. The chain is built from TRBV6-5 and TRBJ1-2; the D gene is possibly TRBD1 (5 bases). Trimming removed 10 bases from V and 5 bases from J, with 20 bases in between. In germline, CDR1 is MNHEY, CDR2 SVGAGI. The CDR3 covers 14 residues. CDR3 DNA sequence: TGTGCCACAACCCTTTTAGGCAGGGAATATGGCTACACCTTC. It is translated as CATTLLGREYGYTF.

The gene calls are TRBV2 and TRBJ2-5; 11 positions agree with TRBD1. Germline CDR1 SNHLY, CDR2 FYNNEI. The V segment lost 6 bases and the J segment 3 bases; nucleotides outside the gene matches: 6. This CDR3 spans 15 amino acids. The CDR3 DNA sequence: TGTGCCAGCAGCGCCGGGACAGGGGGAAAAGAGACCCAGTACTTC. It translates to CASSAGTGGKETQYF.

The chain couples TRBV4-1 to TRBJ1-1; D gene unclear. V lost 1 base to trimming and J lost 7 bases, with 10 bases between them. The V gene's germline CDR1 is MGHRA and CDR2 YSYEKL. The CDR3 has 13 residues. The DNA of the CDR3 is TGCGCCAGCAGCCAAGTTCGCGAAATTGAAGCTTTCTTT. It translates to CASSQVREIEAFF.

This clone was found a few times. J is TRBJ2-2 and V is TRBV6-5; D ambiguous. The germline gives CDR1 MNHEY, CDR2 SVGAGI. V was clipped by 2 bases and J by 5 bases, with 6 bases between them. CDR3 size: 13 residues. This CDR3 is CASSYGFTGELFF. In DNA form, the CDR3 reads TGTGCCAGCAGTTACGGCTTTACCGGGGAGCTGTTTTTT.

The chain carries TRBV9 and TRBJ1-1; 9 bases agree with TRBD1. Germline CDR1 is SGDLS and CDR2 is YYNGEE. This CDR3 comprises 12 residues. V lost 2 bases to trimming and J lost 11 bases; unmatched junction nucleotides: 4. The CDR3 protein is CASSVWTGVAFF. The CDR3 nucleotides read TGTGCCAGCAGCGTCTGGACAGGGGTGGCTTTCTTT.

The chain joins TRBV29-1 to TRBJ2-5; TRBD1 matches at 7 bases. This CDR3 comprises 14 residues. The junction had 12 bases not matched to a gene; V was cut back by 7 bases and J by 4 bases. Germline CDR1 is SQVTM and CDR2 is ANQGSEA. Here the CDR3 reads CSALTGLNPETQYF. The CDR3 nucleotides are TGCAGCGCTTTGACAGGGTTAAACCCAGAGACCCAGTACTTC.

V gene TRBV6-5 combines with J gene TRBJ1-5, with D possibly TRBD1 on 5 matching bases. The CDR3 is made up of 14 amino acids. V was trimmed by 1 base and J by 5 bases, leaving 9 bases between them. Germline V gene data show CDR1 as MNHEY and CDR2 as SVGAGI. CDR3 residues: CASSYLGPDQPQHF. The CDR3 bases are TGTGCCAGCAGTTACTTGGGGCCGGATCAGCCCCAGCATTTT.

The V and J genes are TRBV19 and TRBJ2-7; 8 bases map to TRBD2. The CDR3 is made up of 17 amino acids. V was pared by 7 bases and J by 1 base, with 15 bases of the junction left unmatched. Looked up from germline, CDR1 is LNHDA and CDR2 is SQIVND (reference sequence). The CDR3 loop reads CASTPAGHSGGSYEQYF. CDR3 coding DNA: TGTGCCAGTACCCCAGCGGGACACAGCGGGGGATCCTACGAGCAGTACTTC.

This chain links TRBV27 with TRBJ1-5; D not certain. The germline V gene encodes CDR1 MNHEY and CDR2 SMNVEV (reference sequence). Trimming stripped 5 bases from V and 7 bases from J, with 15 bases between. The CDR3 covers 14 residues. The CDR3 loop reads CASSHGESRQPQHF. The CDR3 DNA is TGTGCCAGCAGTCACGGGGAGTCACGGCAGCCCCAGCATTTT.

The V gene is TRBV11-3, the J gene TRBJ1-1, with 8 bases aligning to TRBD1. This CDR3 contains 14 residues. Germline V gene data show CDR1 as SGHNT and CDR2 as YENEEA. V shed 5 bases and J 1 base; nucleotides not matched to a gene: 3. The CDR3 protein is CASSDRGGNTEAFF. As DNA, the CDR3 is TGTGCCAGCAGCGACAGGGGTGGGAACACTGAAGCTTTCTTT.

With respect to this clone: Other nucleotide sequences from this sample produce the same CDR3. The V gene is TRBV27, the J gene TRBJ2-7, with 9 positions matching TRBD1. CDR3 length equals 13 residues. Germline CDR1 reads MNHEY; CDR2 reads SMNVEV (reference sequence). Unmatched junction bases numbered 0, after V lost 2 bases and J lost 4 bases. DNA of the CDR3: TGTGCCAGCAGTTTAGACAGGGGGTACGAGCAGTACTTC. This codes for CASSLDRGYEQYF.

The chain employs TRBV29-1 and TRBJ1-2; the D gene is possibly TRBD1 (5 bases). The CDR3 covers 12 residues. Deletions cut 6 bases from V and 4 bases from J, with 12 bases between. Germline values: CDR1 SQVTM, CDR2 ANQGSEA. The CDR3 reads CSVSSGIYGYTF. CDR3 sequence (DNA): TGCAGCGTGTCATCAGGGATCTATGGCTACACCTTC.

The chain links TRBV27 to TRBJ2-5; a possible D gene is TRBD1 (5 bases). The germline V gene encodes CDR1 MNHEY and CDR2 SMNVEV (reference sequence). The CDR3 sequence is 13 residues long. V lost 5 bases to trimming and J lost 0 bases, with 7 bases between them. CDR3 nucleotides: TGTGCCAGCAGTAGACAGTACCAAGAGACCCAGTACTTC. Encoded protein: CASSRQYQETQYF.

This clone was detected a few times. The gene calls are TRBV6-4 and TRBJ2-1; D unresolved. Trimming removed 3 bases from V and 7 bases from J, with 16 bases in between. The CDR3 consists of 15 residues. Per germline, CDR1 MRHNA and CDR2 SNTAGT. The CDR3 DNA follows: TGTGCCAGCAGTGATTCGGTAGCAGATACAAATGAGCAGTTCTTC. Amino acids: CASSDSVADTNEQFF.

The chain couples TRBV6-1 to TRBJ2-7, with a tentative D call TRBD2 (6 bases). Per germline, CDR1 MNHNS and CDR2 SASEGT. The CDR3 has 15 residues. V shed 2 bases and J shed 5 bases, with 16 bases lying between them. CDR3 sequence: CASSEMLEGGHEQYF. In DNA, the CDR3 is TGTGCCAGCAGTGAAATGTTGGAGGGAGGCCACGAGCAGTACTTC.